Listed here are 5 T cell receptor beta chains from one sample, sequenced in a study of cytomegalovirus exposure and HLA in healthy donors (dated by TCRdb to the late 2010s). Library preparation was by the immunoSEQ multiplex PCR assay. In TCRdb, the immuneACCESS table is reduced to in-frame sequences with V and J assigned. These tables do not hold every clone; where another copy was compared, an unresolved V gene accounts for under half, and the others remain unexplained. The sample table holds about 73,000 clones, of which 90% to 95% were seen once. The ten largest account for 2.5% to 3.5% of the sample. The specimen was PBMCs. The receptors were gathered from a woman aged 18-29 years in good health and CMV-seropositive.

This chain links TRBV7-6 with TRBJ1-1, with D unresolved. The V end was cut by 1 base, the J end by 1 base, with 7 bases between. Germline-derived CDR1 and CDR2 are SGHVS and FNYEAQ. There are 14 residues in the CDR3. The CDR3 nucleotides are TGTGCCAGCAGCTTAGATGAGGCGAACACTGAAGCTTTCTTT. It specifies CASSLDEANTEAFF. Together with reference TRBV7-6 and TRBJ1-1, the CDR3 gives the full variable domain: GAGVSQSPRYKVTKRGQDVALRCDPISGHVSLYWYRQALGQGPEFLTYFNYEAQQDKSGLPNDRFSAERPEGSISTLTIQRTEQRDSAMYRCASSLDEANTEAFFGQGTRLTVV.

The chain is built from TRBV7-9 and TRBJ2-7, with D maybe TRBD2 (5 bases). V gave up 1 base and J gave up 0 bases, with 7 bases separating them. The CDR3 is made up of 14 amino acids. CDR1 SEHNR and CDR2 FQNEAQ come from the germline V gene (reference sequence). CDR3 in DNA: TGTGCCAGCAGCTTAGTAGGGAGCTCCTACGAGCAGTACTTC. Translation: CASSLVGSSYEQYF.

This chain connects TRBV7-9 to TRBJ2-1; TRBD1 matches 12 bases. Germline-derived CDR1 and CDR2 are SEHNR and FQNEAQ (reference sequence). CDR3 length equals 18 residues. Unmatched junction bases numbered 11, after V lost 5 bases and J lost 3 bases. The CDR3, as DNA: TGTGCCAGCAGCCGATCCGGGACAGGGGGCAATTTCTACAATGAGCAGTTCTTC. Translation: CASSRSGTGGNFYNEQFF. The variable domain in full, with the rest retrieved from reference TRBV7-9 and TRBJ2-1, is DTGVSQNPRHKITKRGQNVTFRCDPISEHNRLYWYRQTLGQGPEFLTYFQNEAQLEKSRLLSDRFSAERPKGSFSTLEIQRTEQGDSAMYLCASSRSGTGGNFYNEQFFGPGTRLTVL.

This clone was counted a single time. The chain is built from TRBV7-3 and TRBJ2-1; 12 nucleotides match TRBD2. The CDR3 has 13 amino acids. V lost 4 bases, J lost 9 bases, and 1 base stayed unmatched. Germline-derived CDR1 and CDR2 are SGHTA and FQGTGA. The CDR3 reads CASSSGLAGEQFF. CDR3 DNA: TGTGCCAGCAGCTCGGGACTAGCGGGTGAGCAGTTCTTC.

V usage is TRBV15 and J usage is TRBJ1-1; D is unresolved. The V and J ends lost 1 base and 2 bases respectively, with 8 bases between them. The V gene's germline CDR1 is LNHNV and CDR2 YYDKDF (reference sequence). There are 14 residues in the CDR3. The CDR3 DNA reads as TGTGCCACCAGCAGAGTGCGGGTTAACACTGAAGCTTTCTTT. Encoded protein: CATSRVRVNTEAFF.